A single sample gave rise to the 11 T cell receptor beta chains below, sequenced in a study of early T cells in non-severe SARS-CoV-2 infection. TCRdb called the 5' RACE reads again in MiXCR, with one record for every CDR3 protein. The table lists approximately 65,000 distinct CDR3 sequences, about a tenth of them singletons. The sequenced material came from whole blood. All receptors come from an adult who was a healthcare worker with PCR-confirmed SARS-CoV-2 infection or an uninfected control (not recorded which).

Only a few counts were recorded for this clonotype. This chain links TRBV10-3 with TRBJ2-7; D is uncertain. V was trimmed by 6 bases and J by 3 bases, leaving 12 bases between them. The V gene's germline CDR1 is ENHRY and CDR2 SYGVKD. CDR3 length equals 13 residues. The chain's CDR3 is CAISLPGYYEQYF. In DNA, the CDR3 is TGTGCCATCAGCCTGCCGGGCTACTACGAGCAGTACTTC.

The chain joins TRBV1 to TRBJ2-7; no check of the table's D call, TRBD2, against the DNA was made. TRBV1 is shown as a pseudogene. The length of the CDR3 is 15 residues. CDR3 sequence (DNA): TGCACCAGCAGCCATGAGGGCAGACCCCTTCAGGAGCAGTACTTC. As protein: CTSSHEGRPLQEQYF.

This clonotype has at least ten counts. V is TRBV11-2 and J is TRBJ2-5; the match to TRBD2 covers 8 bases. The CDR3 contains 14 residues. Germline trimming cut 3 bases from V and 1 base from J; bases unmatched to any gene: 1. Per the germline V gene, CDR1 is SGHAT and CDR2 is FQNNGV. This CDR3 is CASSFLAGQETQYF. The DNA of the CDR3 is TGTGCCAGCAGCTTCCTAGCGGGCCAAGAGACCCAGTACTTC.

The rearrangement uses TRBV7-2 and TRBJ2-7; 9 bases align to TRBD2. This CDR3 contains 17 residues. The germline gives CDR1 SGHTA, CDR2 FQGNSA. The J segment lost 5 bases and the V segment lost 3 bases, leaving 14 bases of the junction unmatched. The DNA of the CDR3 is TGTGCCAGCAGCTTGGGTAGCGGGGGTGATTCTTGGAACGAGCAGTACTTC. Its protein product is CASSLGSGGDSWNEQYF.

The CDR3 loop reads CSAQREDTYEQYF. In DNA, the CDR3 is TGCAGTGCCCAGCGGGAGGATACCTACGAGCAGTACTTC. The genes are TRBV20-1 and TRBJ2-7; TRBD2 matches 9 bases. Looked up from germline, CDR1 is DFQATT and CDR2 is SNEGSKA (reference sequence). The CDR3 loop spans 13 amino acids. V dropped 6 bases and J dropped 2; count of bases not matched to a gene: 5.

V usage is TRBV29-1 and J usage is TRBJ2-7; TRBD1 or TRBD2 may be the D gene (7 bases each). Germline CDR1 and CDR2: SQVTM and ANQGSEA. The ends were cut back, 7 bases at V and 7 bases at J, with 14 bases in the middle. There are 11 residues in the CDR3. CDR3 region: CSAQQGGEQYF. For the CDR3, the DNA is TGCAGCGCGCAGCAGGGGGGGGAGCAGTACTTC.

The chain is built from TRBV18 and TRBJ1-6; no firm D call. The CDR3 contains 15 residues. V gave up 4 bases and J gave up 5 bases, with 12 bases separating them. Germline V gives CDR1 KGHSH, CDR2 LQKENI. The CDR3 DNA follows: TGTGCCAGCTCACTCCGGCAGAAGGATAATTCACCCCTCCACTTT. Its protein is CASSLRQKDNSPLHF. The entire variable domain, with the rest obtained from reference TRBV18 and TRBJ1-6, is as follows: NAGVMQNPRHLVRRRGQEARLRCSPMKGHSHVYWYRQLPEEGLKFMVYLQKENIIDESGMPKERFSAEFPKEGPSILRIQQVVRGDSAAYFCASSLRQKDNSPLHFGNGTRLTVT.

This clonotype was seen a handful of times. The rearrangement links TRBV6-2 or TRBV6-3 to TRBJ2-1; unclear D gene. The CDR3 has 16 residues. Trimming removed 0 bases at V and 3 bases at J, with 12 bases between. CDR1 is MNHEY, CDR2 SVGEGT, per germline. CDR3 bases: TGTGCCAGCAGTTACTCGAATAGGTACAGCTACAATGAGCAGTTCTTC. It codes for CASSYSNRYSYNEQFF.

This chain joins TRBV7-2 and TRBJ2-7, with TRBD2 as a possible D gene (5 bases). Germline V lookup: CDR1 SGHTA, CDR2 FQGNSA. V dropped 5 bases and J dropped 2 bases, with 16 bases sitting between them. The CDR3 contains 15 residues. Here the CDR3 DNA reads TGTGCCAGCAGCCTTCGCGGTAGCGAGACCTACGAGCAGTACTTC. Its translation: CASSLRGSETYEQYF.

This clonotype appeared a few times. This sequence joins TRBV12-3 or TRBV12-4 and TRBJ1-2; a weak D match, TRBD1 (5 bases). This CDR3 has 13 amino acids. Trimming took off 1 base at V and 8 bases at J, with 11 bases between the two ends. The CDR3 here is CASSLGGATGYTF. Written as DNA, the CDR3 is TGTGCCAGCAGTTTAGGAGGGGCTACCGGCTACACCTTC.

The chain is built from TRBV5-1 and TRBJ2-1; TRBD1 or TRBD2 may be the D gene (6 bases each). The V end lost 5 bases, the J end lost 10 bases, and 10 bases lay between the germline ends. The CDR3 loop spans 11 amino acids. From germline, CDR1 is SGHRS and CDR2 YFSETQ. The CDR3 coding sequence is TGCGCCAGCAGGGAAGGGGGGGAGCAGTTCTTC. Amino acids: CASREGGEQFF. The complete variable domain, with remaining parts taken from reference TRBV5-1 and TRBJ2-1, reads KAGVTQTPRYLIKTRGQQVTLSCSPISGHRSVSWYQQTPGQGLQFLFEYFSETQRNKGNFPGRFSGRQFSNSRSEMNVSTLELGDSALYLCASREGGEQFFGPGTRLTVL.